This T cell receptor (beta chain) was recovered during a study of cytomegalovirus exposure and HLA in healthy donors. Study-level information: Membership in the Caucasian-associated ancestry cluster was found for approximately 85% of nearly 400 genotyped donors.

The CDR3 extends over 11 amino acids. Trimming stripped 6 bases from V and 6 bases from J, with 10 bases between. Germline V gene lookup returns CDR1 DFQATT and CDR2 SNEGSKA (reference sequence). Primers: 60 Vbeta forward and 13 Jbeta reverse. Only in-frame clones appear in the TCRdb table, and some are missing; sequencing was by immunoSEQ multiplex PCR. This sample has 120,000 or so clones; around 75% occur once, and the top ten carry around 8.5%. The rearrangement uses TRBV20-1 and TRBJ2-3; no definite D call. This TCR was sampled from a woman in her fifties or sixties in good health and CMV-seropositive. Material for sequencing was PBMCs. The CDR3 loop is CSATVGDTQYF. The CDR3 DNA follows: TGCAGTGCCACCGTCGGGGATACGCAGTATTTT.